The next 9 T cell receptor beta chains were all read from a single sample in a study of shared clonotypes between healthy human individuals. Naive CD8 isolation took CD45RO-negative cells positively selected for CCR7 and excluded terminally differentiated effector memory CD45RA+ cells. The protocol was immunoSEQ multiplex PCR, while the TCRdb copy is restricted to in-frame clones and leaves out a portion. The sample lists about 800,000 clones; approximately 97% were seen once. The sequenced material came from naive CD8+ T cells sorted from blood. The receptors originated from a man between 25 and 39 years old in good health.

Note on this clone: Within the sample, other DNA sequences also encode this same CDR3. The chain's CDR3 is CASSLASSYEQYF. In DNA, the CDR3 is TGTGCCAGCAGTTTGGCCAGCTCCTACGAGCAGTACTTC. This chain connects TRBV27 to TRBJ2-7, with D unresolved. Trimming stripped 3 bases from V and 0 bases from J, with 6 bases between. Germline V gene data show CDR1 as MNHEY and CDR2 as SMNVEV (reference sequence). The CDR3 is 13 residues long.

As DNA, the CDR3 is TGTGCCAGCAGCTACGGGGGGGATACTGAAGCTTTCTTT. Translation: CASSYGGDTEAFF. V gene TRBV11-2 combines with J gene TRBJ1-1; D is perhaps TRBD1 (5 bases). The CDR3 runs to 13 residues. Germline CDR1 SGHAT, CDR2 FQNNGV. Trimming left V 4 bases short and J 5 bases short, with 11 bases between.

The V and J genes are TRBV9 and TRBJ2-1; 9 nucleotides match TRBD2. J lost 5 bases, V lost 6 bases, and 9 bases had no gene match. Germline-derived CDR1 and CDR2 are SGDLS and YYNGEE. CDR3 length equals 15 residues. CDR3 nucleotides: TGTGCCAGCATCGATAGCGGGAGATCTAACAATGAGCAGTTCTTC. Translated: CASIDSGRSNNEQFF.

V is TRBV9 and J is TRBJ1-4; tentative D call: TRBD1 (6 bases). Trimming took 7 bases from V and 2 from J, leaving 18 bases between them. The CDR3 extends over 16 amino acids. Germline V lookup: CDR1 SGDLS, CDR2 YYNGEE. CDR3 amino acids: CASSSGRGLTNEKLFF. CDR3 sequence (DNA): TGTGCCAGCTCCTCTGGAAGGGGGTTGACTAATGAAAAACTGTTTTTT. Variable domain in full (rest from reference TRBV9 and TRBJ1-4): DSGVTQTPKHLITATGQRVTLRCSPRSGDLSVYWYQQSLDQGLQFLIQYYNGEERAKGNILERFSAQQFPDLHSELNLSSLELGDSALYFCASSSGRGLTNEKLFFGSGTQLSVL.

The CDR3 protein is CASSTDRASSYEQYF. The CDR3 region has the DNA TGTGCCAGCAGTACCGACAGGGCCTCCTCCTACGAGCAGTACTTC. The chain combines TRBV5-5 with TRBJ2-7; 7 nucleotides match TRBD1. The CDR3 has 15 amino acids. Per the germline V gene, CDR1 is SGHKS and CDR2 is YYEKEE (reference sequence). Trimming took 5 bases from V and 0 from J; bases not matched to a gene: 8.

This chain joins TRBV30 and TRBJ2-2; D not certain. The germline V gene has CDR1 GTSNPN and CDR2 SVGIG (reference sequence). V was trimmed by 8 bases and J by 6 bases, leaving 7 bases between them. This CDR3 region has 10 residues. CDR3 sequence: CASMAGELFF. The CDR3 DNA reads as TGTGCCAGTATGGCCGGGGAGCTGTTTTTT.

The rearrangement links TRBV29-1 to TRBJ2-1; D is ambiguous. V was clipped by 1 base and J by 3 bases, with 19 bases between them. The CDR3 totals 17 residues. Germline CDR1 reads SQVTM; CDR2 reads ANQGSEA. For the CDR3, the DNA is TGCAGCGTTGAAGGGGTGGAAAGGCGTCAATACTACAATGAGCAGTTCTTC. Encoded protein: CSVEGVERRQYYNEQFF.

Only a few counts were recorded for this clone. This rearrangement joins TRBV10-1 to TRBJ1-5; D is ambiguous. CDR1 is WNHNN, CDR2 SYGVQD, per germline (reference sequence). V was trimmed by 9 bases and J by 5 bases, leaving 11 bases between them. The CDR3 sequence is 12 residues long. The CDR3 here is CARGSTDQPQHF. The CDR3 nucleotides are TGCGCCAGGGGCAGCACTGATCAGCCCCAGCATTTT.

This chain joins TRBV11-3 and TRBJ2-1; D unclear. The CDR3 runs 15 residues. CDR1 is SGHNT, CDR2 YENEEA, per germline. Trimming cost V 1 base and J 4 bases, with 11 bases left between them. CDR3 protein: CASSLGLAVYNEQFF. CDR3 sequence (DNA): TGTGCCAGCAGCTTAGGATTGGCCGTATACAATGAGCAGTTCTTC.